These T cell receptor beta chains were read from a single sample in a study of T cells in Graves' hyperthyroidism and ophthalmopathy. TCRdb re-analysed the multiplex PCR reads in MiXCR, keeping a single row per CDR3 protein. This table has about 720,000 distinct CDR3 sequences, about 17% appearing once. The sequenced material came from blood. The receptors originated from a woman aged 50 to 65 with Graves' hyperthyroidism that later progressed to Graves' ophthalmopathy. Each CDR3 is given with its conserved first and last residue. Fields, in order: J gene, clone size, D gene, V gene, CDR3 DNA, CDR3 protein. D genes are given only for firm matches. Not every row has a clone size; where given, it reads once, few, many or a size class.

TRBJ2-5,many,-,TRBV11-2,TGTGCCAGCAGCTCAAACACCCAAGAGACCCAGTACTTC,CASSSNTQETQYF
TRBJ1-1,-,-,TRBV27,TGTGCCAGCAGTTTTGATTTCGGCAGGAGGACTTTTGCTTTCTTT,CASSFDFGRRTFAFF
TRBJ1-1,few,-,TRBV5-1,TGCGCCAGCAGCGAGGCTTCGGGGGGCGGGAGCACTGAAGCTTTCTTT,CASSEASGGGSTEAFF
TRBJ2-1,many,-,TRBV18,TGTGCCAGCTCACCACAGTTCGAGATAGGTTCCTACAATGAGCAGTTCTTC,CASSPQFEIGSYNEQFF
TRBJ2-1,few,-,TRBV19,TGTGCCAGTAGTATGCCGGGACTGCAAGTGGAGTTCTTC,CASSMPGLQVEFF
TRBJ2-6,-,-,TRBV7-3,TGTGCCAGCAGCTTATTTGGGTATGGGGCCTCTGGGGCCAACGTCCTGACTTTC,CASSLFGYGASGANVLTF
TRBJ1-1,-,TRBD1,TRBV5-1,TGCGCCAGCAGCTTGGCCCCAGGACAGGAGGCTGAAGCTTTCTTT,CASSLAPGQEAEAFF
TRBJ1-5,many,TRBD1,TRBV7-2,TGTGCCAGCAGCACCTCGCGGGACAGGGGACAGCCCCAGCATTTT,CASSTSRDRGQPQHF
TRBJ1-2,few,-,TRBV5-4,TGTGCCAGCAGCACAAGGACAAGCTATGGCTACACCTTC,CASSTRTSYGYTF
TRBJ1-6,-,-,TRBV7-9,TGTGCCAGCAGCGGTCACCCGGGACACCTAGAGACCCTCCACTTT,CASSGHPGHLETLHF
TRBJ2-3,many,TRBD2,TRBV5-1,TGCGCCAGCAGCTCCGGGACTAGCGGGGGGGACCGTGATACGCAGTATTTT,CASSSGTSGGDRDTQYF
TRBJ1-2,-,-,TRBV5-1,TGCGCCAGCAGCATCGGACGGAACTATGGCTACACCTTC,CASSIGRNYGYTF
TRBJ2-5,many,-,TRBV5-8,TGTGCCAGCAGCCCGGGACACCTCCAAGAGACCCAGTACTTC,CASSPGHLQETQYF
TRBJ2-7,many,-,TRBV12-3/TRBV12-4,TGTGCCAGCAGTTCTGAGACAGATGCCTACGAGCAGTACTTC,CASSSETDAYEQYF
TRBJ1-4,few,TRBD1,TRBV6-1,TGTGCCAGCAGTGGGGGACAGGTTTACGAAAAACTGTTTTTT,CASSGGQVYEKLFF
TRBJ1-5,-,-,TRBV6-2/TRBV6-3,TGTGCCAGCAGTTACCCTCCGGGACCGAAGAGCAATCAGCCCCAGCATTTT,CASSYPPGPKSNQPQHF
TRBJ1-2,-,-,TRBV7-6,TGTGCCAGCAGCTTAAACCCGAACGCGGCTTATGGCTACACCTTC,CASSLNPNAAYGYTF
TRBJ2-5,many,-,TRBV15,TGTGCCACCAGCAGTGAATTACGACAGTTCCAAGAGACCCAGTACTTC,CATSSELRQFQETQYF
TRBJ2-2,-,TRBD2,TRBV2,TGTGCCAGCAGCCCTGGACTAGCGGGAACCACCGGGGAGCTGTTTTTT,CASSPGLAGTTGELFF
TRBJ2-3,few,-,TRBV2,TGTGCCAGCTCATCCGGGAGCAGCGCCCTCGATACGCAGTATTTT,CASSSGSSALDTQYF
TRBJ1-4,few,-,TRBV7-8,TGTGCCAGCAGCTTAATGCAGTCTAATGAAAAACTGTTTTTT,CASSLMQSNEKLFF
TRBJ1-5,-,-,TRBV6-1,TGTGCCAGCAGTGAAGGTAGCATAACCAATCAGCCCCAGCATTTT,CASSEGSITNQPQHF
TRBJ1-1,many,-,TRBV11-2,TGTGCCAGCAGCTTAGGATCCATTAGGGCTGAAGCTTTCTTT,CASSLGSIRAEAFF
TRBJ1-1,few,-,TRBV9,TGTGCCAGCAGCGTTAGTTTGGAGGGAGAAGCTTTCTTT,CASSVSLEGEAFF
TRBJ1-4,once,-,TRBV6-1,TGTGCCAGCAGTGAAGCGCGGACTGGGGGGGGAAAACTGTTTTTT,CASSEARTGGGKLFF
TRBJ2-2,-,TRBD1,TRBV7-7,TGTGCTAGCAGCCCGTTGGGGACAGGGAACACCGGGGAGCTGTTTTTT,CASSPLGTGNTGELFF
TRBJ1-1,many,-,TRBV7-8,TGTGCCAGCAGCTCCAACCTAGCCGTTGTGAACACTGAAGCTTTCTTT,CASSSNLAVVNTEAFF
TRBJ2-7,-,-,TRBV7-9,TGTGCCAGCAGCAACGCTGGGAACGAGCAGTACTTC,CASSNAGNEQYF
TRBJ1-4,few,TRBD1,TRBV5-6,TGTGCCAGCAGCTCCCTCCGACAGGGGGTTGGAGAAAAACTGTTTTTT,CASSSLRQGVGEKLFF
TRBJ1-5,-,TRBD1,TRBV5-4,TGTGCCAGCAGCTTGATGACACATTCAGGGGGAATGAGCAATCAGCCCCAGCATTTT,CASSLMTHSGGMSNQPQHF
TRBJ2-3,-,TRBD2,TRBV6-1,TGTGCCAGCAGTGAAGTGCTAGCGGGGGGGCCCACAGATACGCAGTATTTT,CASSEVLAGGPTDTQYF
TRBJ1-2,few,-,TRBV6-2/TRBV6-3,TGTGCCGCTTCCGGGACGGCGCACTATGGCTACACCTTC,CAASGTAHYGYTF
TRBJ1-5,-,TRBD1,TRBV10-2,TGCGCCAGCTCGATGAACCTTTTGACAGGGGTGAGCAATCAGCCCCAGCATTTT,CASSMNLLTGVSNQPQHF
TRBJ1-3,many,-,TRBV20-1,TGCAGTGCTCCCAGGGTCTCTGGAAACACCATATATTTT,CSAPRVSGNTIYF
TRBJ1-4,-,-,TRBV3-1,TGTGCCAGCAGCCCAGCCCGGACCAACAATGAAAAACTGTTTTTT,CASSPARTNNEKLFF
TRBJ2-5,few,-,TRBV20-1,TGCAGTGCTAGAGGGTTGGGGGCGGAGGGGGAGACCCAGTACTTC,CSARGLGAEGETQYF
TRBJ1-5,few,-,TRBV27,TGTGCCAGCAGCAGCGACGGAGTCCTGAATCAGCCCCAGCATTTT,CASSSDGVLNQPQHF
TRBJ1-6,-,-,TRBV27,TGTGCCAGCAGTTTATCCCGGACCAGAGATAATTCACCCCTCCACTTT,CASSLSRTRDNSPLHF
TRBJ2-7,many,-,TRBV24-1,TGTGCCACCAGTGATCAGGGGAACGAGCAGTACTTC,CATSDQGNEQYF
TRBJ2-1,few,TRBD2,TRBV4-2,TGTGCCAGCAGCCAAAAAGCGGGGGGGCCCACCGATGAGCAGTTCTTC,CASSQKAGGPTDEQFF
TRBJ2-2,once,-,TRBV7-6,TGTGCCAGCAGTCGAAACAGGGCTGGGGGTACCGGGGAGCTGTTTTTT,CASSRNRAGGTGELFF
TRBJ2-2,many,-,TRBV11-2,TGTGCCAGCAGCTCTCAGGGAGGGAACACCGGGGAGCTGTTTTTT,CASSSQGGNTGELFF